These T cell receptor beta chains were read from a single sample in a study of blood T cell repertoires in COVID-19. The method was immunoSEQ multiplex PCR; TCRdb's version includes in-frame clones alone and lacks a portion of them. The sample lists approximately 85,000 clones, approximately 86% occurring once. Sequencing was carried out using peripheral blood. These receptors were taken from a woman aged 70-85 years with active or convalescent COVID-19. The CDR3 runs from the conserved cysteine through the conserved F or W. The D gene is left open where the match is weak. Clone sizes are given selectively: once, few, many, or a class where the clone is expanded.

v_call	clone_size	j_call	d_call	cdr3_aa	cdr3_nt
TRBV3-1/TRBV3-2	.	TRBJ2-7	TRBD2	CASSQSGGAYEQYF	TGTGCCAGCAGCCAGTCGGGGGGGGCCTACGAGCAGTACTTC
TRBV7-2	once	TRBJ1-1	TRBD1	CASSPSRTGNTEAFF	TGTGCCAGCAGCCCTTCCCGGACAGGGAACACTGAAGCTTTCTTT
TRBV23-1	.	TRBJ2-7	.	CASILRGSFVEQYF	TGCGCCAGCATCCTCAGGGGATCGTTTGTAGAGCAGTACTTC
TRBV7-9	.	TRBJ1-3	TRBD1	CASSSSDRGGNTIYF	TGTGCCAGCAGCTCATCCGACAGGGGTGGAAACACCATATATTTT
TRBV7-4	.	TRBJ1-5	TRBD1	CASSPGTGAANQPQHF	TGTGCCAGCAGCCCCGGGACAGGGGCTGCAAATCAGCCCCAGCATTTT
TRBV5-8	.	TRBJ2-5	TRBD2	CASKWPGLARETQYF	TGTGCCAGCAAGTGGCCGGGACTAGCAAGGGAGACCCAGTACTTC
TRBV7-2	.	TRBJ2-7	.	CASSSYLSYEQYF	TGTGCCAGCAGCTCCTATCTCTCCTACGAGCAGTACTTC
TRBV28	.	TRBJ1-2	.	CASSLSLANYGYTF	TGTGCCAGCAGTCTTAGCCTAGCTAACTATGGCTACACCTTC
TRBV4-2	.	TRBJ1-2	.	CASSQAGVAYGYTF	TGTGCCAGCAGCCAGGCAGGGGTTGCCTATGGCTACACCTTC
TRBV7-2	.	TRBJ2-3	.	CASNLDTDTQYF	TGTGCCAGCAACCTAGACACAGATACGCAGTATTTT
TRBV9	.	TRBJ2-1	TRBD2	CASSVALAAGGLKSYNEQFF	TGTGCCAGCAGCGTAGCGTTGGCGGCGGGGGGGCTTAAGTCCTACAATGAGCAGTTCTTC